This passage covers 20 T cell receptor beta chains from one sample sequenced in a study of lymphopenia after photon versus proton radiotherapy. Generated by immunoSEQ multiplex PCR, the TCRdb table keeps only in-frame clones and is missing some. The sample contains around 50,000 clones, 70% to 85% of which appear only once. This specimen was peripheral blood, taken from a patient treated with proton-based radiotherapy. These TCRs come from a man aged 55 to 70 with pancreatic cancer.

Only a few counts were recorded for this clone. V gene TRBV5-1 combines with J gene TRBJ1-2, with 10 bases matching TRBD1. The CDR3 sequence is 14 residues long. V was pared by 3 bases and J by 3 bases, with 2 bases of the junction left unmatched. Germline V gives CDR1 SGHRS, CDR2 YFSETQ. The CDR3 reads CASSWGTGDYGYTF. The CDR3 DNA reads as TGCGCCAGCAGCTGGGGGACAGGGGACTATGGCTACACCTTC.

This chain links TRBV7-3 with TRBJ2-3, with 15 bases identical to TRBD2. In germline, CDR1 is SGHTA, CDR2 FQGTGA. The CDR3 covers 15 residues. After removal of 3 bases from V and 6 bases from J, the junction contained 1 base not matched to a gene. CDR3 in DNA: TGTGCCAGCAGCTTGGGACTAGCGGGAGGTGATACGCAGTATTTT. Residues: CASSLGLAGGDTQYF. Full variable domain (rest looked up from reference TRBV7-3 and TRBJ2-3): GAGVSQTPSNKVTEKGKYVELRCDPISGHTALYWYRQSLGQGPEFLIYFQGTGAADDSGLPNDRFFAVRPEGSVSTLKIQRTERGDSAVYLCASSLGLAGGDTQYFGPGTRLTVL.

This clone occurred a few times. The chain has TRBV30 and TRBJ1-2; D remains unclear. The germline CDR1 and CDR2 sequences are GTSNPN and SVGIG (reference sequence). With 8 bases removed from V and 5 bases from J, the gap between germline ends came to 12 bases. The CDR3 consists of 11 residues. The CDR3 loop is CAGSRGYGYTF. For the CDR3, the DNA is TGTGCCGGAAGTCGGGGATATGGCTACACCTTC.

The chain employs TRBV28 and TRBJ1-1, with TRBD1 matching over 8 bases. Looked up from germline, CDR1 is MDHEN and CDR2 is SYDVKM. Trimming cost V 6 bases and J 7 bases; bases outside gene matches: 10. The CDR3 contains 14 residues. CDR3 bases: TGTGCCAGCAGGAAACAGGGGGGTGTCGGTGAAGCTTTCTTT. Its translation is CASRKQGGVGEAFF.

The V call is TRBV4-3, the J call TRBJ2-7; D is tentatively TRBD1 or TRBD2 (5 bases each). CDR1 is LGHNA, CDR2 YSLEER, per germline. The CDR3 runs to 15 residues. Trimming pared 1 base from V and 5 bases from J, leaving 15 bases between. The CDR3 loop reads CASSQAGRAWDEQYF. CDR3 nucleotide sequence: TGCGCCAGCAGCCAAGCGGGGCGGGCTTGGGACGAGCAGTACTTC.

The chain joins TRBV9 to TRBJ2-7, with TRBD2 identical over 7 bases. Germline lookup yields CDR1 SGDLS and CDR2 YYNGEE. Trimming took 0 bases from V and 3 from J; bases not matched to a gene: 6. There are 15 residues in the CDR3. The CDR3 region has the DNA TGTGCCAGCAGCGTAGCTGTGGGGGGGGTCTACGAGCAGTACTTC. Translated: CASSVAVGGVYEQYF.

This sequence joins TRBV6-1 and TRBJ1-5; D is undetermined. In germline, CDR1 is MNHNS, CDR2 SASEGT. The CDR3 is 14 residues long. Deletions cut 2 bases from V and 4 bases from J, with 9 bases between. CDR3 coding DNA: TGTGCCAGCAGTGAATGGTCAGTTAATCAGCCCCAGCATTTT. Translated: CASSEWSVNQPQHF.

J is TRBJ2-3 and V is TRBV14; D is perhaps TRBD2 (6 bases). Trimming stripped 4 bases from V and 5 bases from J, with 16 bases between. Germline V gene sequence: CDR1 SGHDN, CDR2 FVKESK. The CDR3 is 15 amino acids. CDR3 sequence: CASSLGSGAQDTQYF. DNA of the CDR3: TGTGCCAGCAGCCTGGGTAGCGGAGCACAAGATACGCAGTATTTT.

V and J are TRBV28 and TRBJ2-7; D tentatively fits TRBD1 or TRBD2 (6 bases each). Germline CDR1 reads MDHEN; CDR2 reads SYDVKM. The CDR3 totals 15 residues. Trimming removed 3 bases from V and 0 bases from J, with 12 bases in between. The CDR3 nucleotides are TGTGCCAGCAGTTTGCGGGACATCAGCTCCTACGAGCAGTACTTC. It translates to CASSLRDISSYEQYF.

This chain links TRBV11-2 with TRBJ2-2; no clear D. The CDR3 extends over 14 amino acids. Germline V gene lookup returns CDR1 SGHAT and CDR2 FQNNGV. The V end was cut by 1 base, the J end by 5 bases, with 8 bases between. The CDR3 nucleotides read TGTGCCAGCAGCTTAGCGGACCGGACCGGGGAGCTGTTTTTT. As protein: CASSLADRTGELFF.

V is TRBV2 and J is TRBJ2-5, with 9 bases aligning to TRBD2. Germline loops: CDR1 SNHLY, CDR2 FYNNEI. This CDR3 comprises 16 residues. The trim removed 6 bases at V and 4 bases at J, leaving 12 bases unmatched. The CDR3 region has the DNA TGTGCCAGCAGCGCCGGACGCGGGAGGGGAGGAGAGACCCAGTACTTC. Protein sequence: CASSAGRGRGGETQYF.

The genes are TRBV5-4 and TRBJ1-1, with D possibly matching TRBD1 (6 bases). The CDR3 spans 13 residues. CDR1 is SGHNT and CDR2 is YYREEE in the germline V gene (reference sequence). Between the trimmed V and J ends, which lost 4 bases and 5 bases, there was a span of 12 bases. CDR3 bases: TGTGCCAGCAGCCCCGGACAGAATACTGAAGCTTTCTTT. Translated: CASSPGQNTEAFF.

This clone was detected once. This rearrangement joins TRBV10-3 to TRBJ2-5; a weak D match, TRBD1 (5 bases). CDR3 length: 14 residues. The germline CDR1 and CDR2 sequences are ENHRY and SYGVKD. Trimming shortened V by 5 bases and J by 0 bases, and 10 bases separated the two germline ends. This chain's CDR3 is CAISKTDYQETQYF. Here the CDR3 DNA reads TGTGCCATCAGTAAGACAGACTACCAAGAGACCCAGTACTTC.

The genes are TRBV6-6 and TRBJ2-5; D remains unclear. The V and J ends lost 5 bases and 2 bases respectively, with 3 bases between them. Germline V lookup: CDR1 MNHNY, CDR2 SVGAGI (reference sequence). This CDR3 region has 11 residues. The CDR3 loop reads CASSIQETQYF. In DNA form, the CDR3 reads TGTGCCAGCAGTATTCAAGAGACCCAGTACTTC.

The chain has TRBV27 and TRBJ1-1; the D gene is possibly TRBD1 (6 bases). Trimming left V 5 bases short and J 0 bases short, with 10 bases between. In germline, CDR1 is MNHEY, CDR2 SMNVEV (reference sequence). The CDR3 length is 14 residues. The CDR3 loop reads CASSKGQMNTEAFF. The DNA for the CDR3 is TGTGCCAGCAGTAAAGGACAGATGAACACTGAAGCTTTCTTT.

The CDR3 spells CASSGRGRSYGYTF. CDR3 in DNA: TGTGCCAGCAGCGGACGGGGCCGCTCCTATGGCTACACCTTC. The J gene is TRBJ1-2, the V gene TRBV7-2; D is possibly TRBD1 (5 bases). The CDR3 consists of 14 residues. CDR1 SGHTA and CDR2 FQGNSA come from the germline V gene. V was cut by 5 bases and J by 4 bases, with 14 bases left in between.

V is TRBV11-3 and J is TRBJ2-1; the D gene is possibly TRBD2 (6 bases). This CDR3 has 16 amino acids. Germline CDR1 SGHNT, CDR2 YENEEA. V shed 4 bases and J shed 8 bases, with 21 bases lying between them. The CDR3 loop reads CASSSWRRERLDEQFF. The CDR3 nucleotides are TGTGCCAGCAGCTCTTGGAGGAGGGAGAGGTTGGATGAGCAGTTCTTC.

The chain joins TRBV4-3 to TRBJ1-5; D is ambiguous. Trimming shortened V by 0 bases and J by 9 bases, and 9 bases separated the two germline ends. The CDR3 has 13 residues. Germline V CDR1 and CDR2: LGHNA, YSLEER. The CDR3 reads CASSQDLGRPQHF. The CDR3 DNA reads as TGCGCCAGCAGCCAAGATCTAGGGCGGCCCCAGCATTTT.

As to this clone: Within the sample, other DNA sequences also encode this same CDR3. The chain has TRBV5-1 and TRBJ1-5; D not certain. With 0 bases removed from V and 0 bases from J, the gap between germline ends came to 7 bases. CDR3 length: 15 amino acids. Germline V gives CDR1 SGHRS, CDR2 YFSETQ. The CDR3 loop reads CASSLDGYSNQPQHF. CDR3 in DNA: TGCGCCAGCAGCTTGGATGGTTATAGCAATCAGCCCCAGCATTTT.

This clone appeared a few times. The V and J genes are TRBV7-2 and TRBJ2-7, with D possibly being TRBD2 (5 bases). Germline loops: CDR1 SGHTA, CDR2 FQGNSA. The CDR3 totals 15 residues. Trimming pared 5 bases from V and 1 base from J, leaving 15 bases between. CDR3 coding DNA: TGTGCCAGCAGCACGTTGGCGGGCGGATCCTACGAGCAGTACTTC. As protein: CASSTLAGGSYEQYF.